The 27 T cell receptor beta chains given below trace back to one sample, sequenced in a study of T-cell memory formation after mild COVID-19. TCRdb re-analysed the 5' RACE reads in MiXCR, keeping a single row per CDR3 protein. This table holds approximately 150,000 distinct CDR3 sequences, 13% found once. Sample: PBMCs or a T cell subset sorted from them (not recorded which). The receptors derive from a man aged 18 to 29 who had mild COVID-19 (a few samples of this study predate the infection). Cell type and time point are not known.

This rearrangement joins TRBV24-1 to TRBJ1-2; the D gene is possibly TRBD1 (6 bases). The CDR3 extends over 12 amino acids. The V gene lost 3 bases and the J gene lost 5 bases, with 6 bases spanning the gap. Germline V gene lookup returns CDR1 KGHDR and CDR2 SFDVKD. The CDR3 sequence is CATSDRGYGYTF. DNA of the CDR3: TGTGCCACCAGTGATAGGGGGTATGGCTACACCTTC.

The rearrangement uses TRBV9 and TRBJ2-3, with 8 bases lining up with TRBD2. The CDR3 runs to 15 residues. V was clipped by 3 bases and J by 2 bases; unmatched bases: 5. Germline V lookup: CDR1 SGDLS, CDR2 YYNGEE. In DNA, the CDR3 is TGTGCCAGCAGCGGGAGCGGGGGATACACAGATACGCAGTATTTT. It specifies CASSGSGGYTDTQYF.

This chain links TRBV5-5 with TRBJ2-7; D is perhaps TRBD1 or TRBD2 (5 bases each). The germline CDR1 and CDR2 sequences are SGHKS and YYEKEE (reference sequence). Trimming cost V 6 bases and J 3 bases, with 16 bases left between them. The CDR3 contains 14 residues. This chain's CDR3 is CASNRPGPSYEQYF. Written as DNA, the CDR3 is TGTGCCAGCAACCGCCCGGGACCCAGCTACGAGCAGTACTTC.

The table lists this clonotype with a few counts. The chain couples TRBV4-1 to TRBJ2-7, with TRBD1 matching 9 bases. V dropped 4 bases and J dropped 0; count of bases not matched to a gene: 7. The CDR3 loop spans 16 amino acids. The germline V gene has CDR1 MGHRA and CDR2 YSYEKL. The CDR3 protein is CASSPSGQGYSYEQYF. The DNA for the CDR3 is TGCGCCAGCAGCCCGTCCGGACAGGGGTACTCCTACGAGCAGTACTTC.

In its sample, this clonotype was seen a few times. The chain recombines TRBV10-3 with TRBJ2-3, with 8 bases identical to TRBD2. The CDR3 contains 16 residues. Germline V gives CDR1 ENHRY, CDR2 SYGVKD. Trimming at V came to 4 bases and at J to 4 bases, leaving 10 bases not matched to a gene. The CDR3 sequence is CAISVIPGLVSDTQYF. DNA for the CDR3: TGTGCCATCAGTGTTATTCCGGGACTAGTATCAGATACGCAGTATTTT.

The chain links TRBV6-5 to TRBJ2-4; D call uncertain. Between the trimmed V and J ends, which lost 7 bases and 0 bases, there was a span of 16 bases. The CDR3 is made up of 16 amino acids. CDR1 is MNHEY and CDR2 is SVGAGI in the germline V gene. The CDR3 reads CASTNPGELAKNIQYF. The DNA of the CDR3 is TGTGCCAGCACCAACCCTGGGGAATTAGCCAAAAACATTCAGTACTTC.

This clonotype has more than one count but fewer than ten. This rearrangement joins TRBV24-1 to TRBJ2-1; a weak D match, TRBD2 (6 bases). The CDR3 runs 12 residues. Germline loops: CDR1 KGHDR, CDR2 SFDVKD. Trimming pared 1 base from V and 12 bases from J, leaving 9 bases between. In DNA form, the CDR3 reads TGTGCCACCAGTGATTTTGGGAGGCGGCAGTTCTTC. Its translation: CATSDFGRRQFF.

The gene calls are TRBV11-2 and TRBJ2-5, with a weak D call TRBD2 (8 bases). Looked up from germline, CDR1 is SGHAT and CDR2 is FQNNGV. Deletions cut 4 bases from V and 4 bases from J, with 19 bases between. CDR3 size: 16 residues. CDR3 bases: TGTGCCAGCAGCTCCCGGACAGGTCGGGAGGGAGAGACCCAGTACTTC. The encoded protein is CASSSRTGREGETQYF.

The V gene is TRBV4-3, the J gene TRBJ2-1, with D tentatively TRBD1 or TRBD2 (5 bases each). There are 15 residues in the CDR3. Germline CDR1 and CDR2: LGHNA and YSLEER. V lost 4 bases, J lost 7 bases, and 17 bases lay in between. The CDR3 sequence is CASSPRHGGSNEQFF. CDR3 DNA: TGCGCCAGCAGCCCCAGACATGGGGGTTCGAATGAGCAGTTCTTC.

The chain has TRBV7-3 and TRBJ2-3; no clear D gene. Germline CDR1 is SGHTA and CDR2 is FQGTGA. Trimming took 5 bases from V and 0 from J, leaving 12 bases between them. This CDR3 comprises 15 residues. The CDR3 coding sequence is TGTGCCAGCAGCACAAGTGGTACTAGCACAGATACGCAGTATTTT. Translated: CASSTSGTSTDTQYF.

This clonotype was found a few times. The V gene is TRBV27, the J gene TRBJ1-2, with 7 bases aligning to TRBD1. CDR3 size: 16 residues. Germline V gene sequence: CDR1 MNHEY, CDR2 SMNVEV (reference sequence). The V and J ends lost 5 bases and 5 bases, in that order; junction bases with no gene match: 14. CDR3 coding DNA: TGTGCCAGCAGTACCGAGGGGGCCTACCCGATTTATGGCTACACCTTC. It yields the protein CASSTEGAYPIYGYTF.

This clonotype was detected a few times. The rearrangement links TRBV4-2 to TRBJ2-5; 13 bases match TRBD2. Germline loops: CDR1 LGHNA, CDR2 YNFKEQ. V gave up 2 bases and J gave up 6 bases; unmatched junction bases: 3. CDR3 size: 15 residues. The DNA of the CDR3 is TGTGCCAGCAGCCAAACTAGCGGGGGGGCAAAGACCCAGTACTTC. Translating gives CASSQTSGGAKTQYF.

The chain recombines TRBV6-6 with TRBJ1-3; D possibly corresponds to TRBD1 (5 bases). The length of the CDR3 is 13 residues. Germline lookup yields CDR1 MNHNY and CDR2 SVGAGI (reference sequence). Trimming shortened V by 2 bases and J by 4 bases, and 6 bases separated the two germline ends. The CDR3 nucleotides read TGTGCCAGCAGTTACCGGGGGGGAAACACCATATATTTT. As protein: CASSYRGGNTIYF.

CDR3 nucleotides: TGTGCCAGCAGTCGGCGGGGGACAGGGGATTTGCCGACCAAAAACATTCAGTACTTC. Translated, it gives CASSRRGTGDLPTKNIQYF. The V and J genes are TRBV7-2 and TRBJ2-4, with 10 bases that match TRBD1. With V trimmed by 6 bases and J by 2 bases, 16 bases remained unmatched. CDR1 SGHTA and CDR2 FQGNSA come from the germline V gene. CDR3 length equals 19 residues.

This chain's CDR3 is CASSPGPSGAPRGYTF. The CDR3 DNA reads TGCGCCAGCAGCCCTGGCCCATCGGGCGCCCCGCGGGGCTACACCTTC. The chain recombines TRBV5-1 with TRBJ1-2, with D unresolved. CDR1 and CDR2 (germline): SGHRS, YFSETQ. V lost 4 bases, J lost 8 bases, and 24 bases lay in between. The CDR3 length is 16 residues.

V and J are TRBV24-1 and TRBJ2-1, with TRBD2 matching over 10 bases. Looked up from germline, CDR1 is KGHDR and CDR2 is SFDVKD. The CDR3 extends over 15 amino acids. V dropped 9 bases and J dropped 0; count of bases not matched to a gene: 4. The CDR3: CATSGTSDSYNEQFF. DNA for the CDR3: TGTGCCACCTCCGGGACTAGCGACTCCTACAATGAGCAGTTCTTC.

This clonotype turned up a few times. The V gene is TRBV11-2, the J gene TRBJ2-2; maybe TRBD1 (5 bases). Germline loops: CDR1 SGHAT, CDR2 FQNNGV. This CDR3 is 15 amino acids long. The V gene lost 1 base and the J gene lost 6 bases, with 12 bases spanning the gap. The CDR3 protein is CASSLVAGWAGELFF. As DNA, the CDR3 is TGTGCCAGCAGCTTAGTGGCAGGGTGGGCCGGGGAGCTGTTTTTT.

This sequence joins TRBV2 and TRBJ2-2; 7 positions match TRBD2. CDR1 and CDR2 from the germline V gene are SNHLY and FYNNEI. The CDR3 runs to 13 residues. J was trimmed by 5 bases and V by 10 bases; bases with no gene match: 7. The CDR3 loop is CANSGEKTGELFF. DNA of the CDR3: TGTGCCAACAGCGGGGAAAAAACCGGGGAGCTGTTTTTT.

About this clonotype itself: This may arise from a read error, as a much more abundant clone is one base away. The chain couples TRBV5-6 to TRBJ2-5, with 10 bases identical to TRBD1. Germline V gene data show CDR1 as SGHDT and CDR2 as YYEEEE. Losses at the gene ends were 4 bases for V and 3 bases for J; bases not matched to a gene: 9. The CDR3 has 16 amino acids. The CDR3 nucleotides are TGTGCCAGCAGCCGACAGGGGGCGTCCACCAAAGAGACCCAGTACTTC. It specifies CASSRQGASTKETQYF.

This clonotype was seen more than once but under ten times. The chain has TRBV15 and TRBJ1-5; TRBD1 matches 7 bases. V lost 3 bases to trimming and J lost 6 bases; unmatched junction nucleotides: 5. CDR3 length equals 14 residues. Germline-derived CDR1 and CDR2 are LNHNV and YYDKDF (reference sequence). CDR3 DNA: TGTGCCACCAGCAGGACAGGGTTGGGTCAGCCCCAGCATTTT. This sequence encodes CATSRTGLGQPQHF.

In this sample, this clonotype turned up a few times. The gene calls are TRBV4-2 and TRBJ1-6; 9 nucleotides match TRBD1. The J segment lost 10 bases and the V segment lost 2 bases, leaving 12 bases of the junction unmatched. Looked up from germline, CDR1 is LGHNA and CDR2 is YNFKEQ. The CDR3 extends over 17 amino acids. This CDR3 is CASSQNSGQGLGSPLHF. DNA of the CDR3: TGTGCCAGCAGCCAAAATTCCGGACAGGGGCTGGGGTCACCCCTCCACTTT.

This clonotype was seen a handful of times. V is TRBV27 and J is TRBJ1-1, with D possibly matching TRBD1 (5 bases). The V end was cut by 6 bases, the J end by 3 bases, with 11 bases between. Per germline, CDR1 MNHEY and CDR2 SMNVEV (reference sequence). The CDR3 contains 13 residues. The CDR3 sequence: CASSRGWDTEAFF. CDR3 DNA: TGTGCCAGCAGCCGGGGCTGGGACACTGAAGCTTTCTTT.

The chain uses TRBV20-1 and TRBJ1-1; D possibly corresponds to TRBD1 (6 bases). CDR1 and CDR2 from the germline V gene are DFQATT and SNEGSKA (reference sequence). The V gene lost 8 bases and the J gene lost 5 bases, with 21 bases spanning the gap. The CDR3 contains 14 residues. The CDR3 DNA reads TGCAGTATTATGGGGGGCAGGGAGGGGACTGAAGCTTTCTTT. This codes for CSIMGGREGTEAFF.

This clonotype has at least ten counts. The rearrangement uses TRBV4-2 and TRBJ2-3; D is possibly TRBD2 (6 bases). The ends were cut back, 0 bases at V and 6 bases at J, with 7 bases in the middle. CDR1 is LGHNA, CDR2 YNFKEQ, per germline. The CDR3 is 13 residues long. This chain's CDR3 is CASSQDRGDTQYF. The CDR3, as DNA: TGTGCCAGCAGCCAAGATCGGGGGGATACGCAGTATTTT.

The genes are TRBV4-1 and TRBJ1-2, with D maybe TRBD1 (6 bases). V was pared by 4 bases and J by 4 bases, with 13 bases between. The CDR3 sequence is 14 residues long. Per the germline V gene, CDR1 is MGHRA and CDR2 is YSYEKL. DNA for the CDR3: TGCGCCAGCAGCCGAACAGGGATTGCCTATGGCTACACCTTC. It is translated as CASSRTGIAYGYTF.

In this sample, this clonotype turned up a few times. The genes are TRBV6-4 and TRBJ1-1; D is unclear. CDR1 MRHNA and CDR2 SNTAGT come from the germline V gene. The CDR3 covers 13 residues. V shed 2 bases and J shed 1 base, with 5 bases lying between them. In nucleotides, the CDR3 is TGTGCCAGCAGTGACAGGGAGAACACTGAAGCTTTCTTT. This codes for CASSDRENTEAFF.

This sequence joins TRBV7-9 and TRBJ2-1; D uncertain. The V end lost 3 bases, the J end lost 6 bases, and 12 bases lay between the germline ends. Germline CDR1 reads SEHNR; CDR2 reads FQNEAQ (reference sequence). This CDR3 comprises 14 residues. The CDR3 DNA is TGTGCCAGCAGCTTGCGGCCCTCTGGCAATGAGCAGTTCTTC. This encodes CASSLRPSGNEQFF. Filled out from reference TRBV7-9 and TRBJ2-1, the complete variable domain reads DTGVSQNPRHKITKRGQNVTFRCDPISEHNRLYWYRQTLGQGPEFLTYFQNEAQLEKSRLLSDRFSAERPKGSFSTLEIQRTEQGDSAMYLCASSLRPSGNEQFFGPGTRLTVL.